The entry that follows covers one T cell receptor (beta chain) sequence. The source of the sample is a study of blood T cell repertoires in COVID-19. Profiling relied on immunoSEQ multiplex PCR, and the TCRdb table lists in-frame clones only, not all of them. The sample holds more than 200,000 clones, around nine tenths seen once. Germline V CDR1 and CDR2: SGHDT, YYEEEE. V lost 7 bases to trimming and J lost 0 bases, with 10 bases between them. CDR3 length equals 14 residues. V is TRBV5-6 and J is TRBJ1-4; D is undetermined. The receptor was isolated from a young man with active or convalescent COVID-19. The sample taken for sequencing was peripheral blood. CDR3 residues: CASGPWATNEKLFF. The DNA of the CDR3 is TGTGCCAGCGGGCCCTGGGCAACTAATGAAAAACTGTTTTTT.